This T cell receptor (beta chain) originates from a study of CD8+ T cells in alopecia areata. Study-level points and caveats: Sequencing of scalp samples also includes resident alphabeta T cells from normal skin. Relative to mice, TCR sharing across patients was less clear, a difference possibly HLA-related. Clonality was higher in lesional than normal scalp, especially in alopecia totalis/universalis.

Germline V gene data show CDR1 as GTSNPN and CDR2 as SVGIG (reference sequence). Deletions cut 3 bases from V and 1 base from J, with 13 bases between. The CDR3 contains 15 residues. As the sequencing template, cDNA was produced by extracting RNA and reverse transcribing it. The assay was immunoSEQ multiplex PCR, and TCRdb's table has in-frame clones only and misses some. The table has roughly 150,000 clones, approximately 56% seen once. In the case of this clone: Antigen unknown.

The receptor was isolated from a human donor in good health. The J gene is TRBJ1-5, the V gene TRBV30; D is undetermined. The specimen sequenced was CD8+ T cells sorted from blood. For the CDR3, the DNA is TGTGCCTGGAGCGAACCCCGGCGGAGCAATCAGCCCCAGCATTTT. Encoded protein: CAWSEPRRSNQPQHF.